This T cell receptor beta chain was retrieved from a study of regulatory T cells in long-lasting Graves disease. Study conclusions and caveats: The study found persistent patients shared more public clonotypes (2,741) than new patients (just over 950).

To make TCR beta libraries, researchers used iRepertoire HTBI primers and Arm-PCR of CDR3 regions. From the multiplex PCR reads, TCRdb called clonotypes with MiXCR, one entry per CDR3 protein. The table shows 300,000 to 350,000 distinct CDR3 sequences, with around 19% occurring only once. Noted time point: persistent/refractory GD, antithyroid drugs over 5 years with positive TRAb. The TCR library was made from RNA that had been extracted from PBMCs in TRIzol. This clonotype has at least ten counts. What it binds is not known. Deletions cut 7 bases from V and 4 bases from J, with 22 bases between. Looked up from germline, CDR1 is MDHEN and CDR2 is SYDVKM. The CDR3 runs to 16 residues.

The gene calls are TRBV28 and TRBJ1-1; a possible D gene is TRBD1 (6 bases). This TCR was sampled from a female donor with Graves disease. The specimen comprised peripheral blood mononuclear cells (PBMCs), sampled when the disease was refractory, from a patient treated with antithyroid drugs. The CDR3 here is CASTSSPLQGITEAFF. The CDR3 region has the DNA TGTGCCAGCACCTCGAGCCCTTTACAGGGAATCACTGAAGCTTTCTTT.